The clone carrying this TCR beta chain appeared many times. Its antigen remains unidentified. Scientists made TCR beta libraries using quantitative 5'-RACE with molecular barcodes. TCRdb ran MiXCR on the 5' RACE reads and lists one entry per CDR3 protein. The sample yields around 490,000 distinct CDR3 sequences, about 5.4% seen once. Germline-derived CDR1 and CDR2 are LGHNA and YNFKEQ. The CDR3 extends over 15 amino acids. V gave up 7 bases and J gave up 2 bases, with 16 bases separating them. These data come from a study of CD8 T cells in ankylosing spondylitis. Study-level results: Apparently characteristic of ankylosing spondylitis blood was a TCR beta motif (roughly eight highly homologous variants).

V is TRBV4-2 and J is TRBJ2-3, with D possibly matching TRBD2 (5 bases). The sample comprised blood, either unsorted or a sorted T cell fraction (not recorded which). The sequence came from a male donor with ankylosing spondylitis. CDR3 bases: TGTGCCAGCAAAACGGACGGACTCGACACAGATACGCAGTATTTT. Its translation: CASKTDGLDTDTQYF.